This record concerns one TCR beta chain sequence. Produced via immunoSEQ multiplex PCR; TCRdb's table is partial and in-frame only. The table shows approximately 400,000 clones, with about 89% occurring only once. These data belong to a study of blood T cell repertoires in COVID-19. CDR1 is SGHNT, CDR2 YYREEE, per germline (reference sequence). Trimming cost V 0 bases and J 6 bases, with 12 bases left between them. The CDR3 has 14 residues. The chain carries TRBV5-4 and TRBJ1-2; no definite D call. The TCR sequence derives from a woman aged 40 to 55 who had been exposed to COVID-19. Sequenced material: PBMCs or T cells enriched from blood (not recorded which). DNA of the CDR3: TGTGCCAGCAGCTTGGTCCCGCCTCGGGATGGCTACACCTTC. Its protein is CASSLVPPRDGYTF.